The 5 T cell receptor beta chains below all came from one sample that was sequenced in a study of cytomegalovirus exposure and HLA in healthy donors. Sequenced by immunoSEQ multiplex PCR; TCRdb stores in-frame clones only, minus some. This sample has about 120,000 clones, with 70% to 90% found just once. Material for sequencing was PBMCs. The receptors stem from a man younger than 35 in good health and CMV-seronegative.

This chain connects TRBV5-6 to TRBJ1-1; 8 bases match TRBD1. V lost 2 bases and J lost 0; bases outside the gene matches: 9. The CDR3 consists of 17 residues. Germline CDR1 SGHDT, CDR2 YYEEEE. CDR3 in DNA: TGTGCCAGCAGCTTTTCGGGGACAGGCGACATGAACACTGAAGCTTTCTTT. Protein product: CASSFSGTGDMNTEAFF.

This chain connects TRBV10-3 to TRBJ1-1; D not certain. V lost 6 bases, J lost 1 base, and 9 bases lay in between. Germline CDR1 reads ENHRY; CDR2 reads SYGVKD. The CDR3 totals 13 residues. The CDR3 sequence is CAIRDFPNTEAFF. CDR3 coding DNA: TGTGCCATCAGGGACTTCCCGAACACTGAAGCTTTCTTT.

CDR3 sequence reads: CASSDFPSSYNEQFF. The CDR3 DNA sequence: TGTGCCAGCAGTGACTTCCCTAGTTCCTACAATGAGCAGTTCTTC. The rearrangement links TRBV6-6 to TRBJ2-1; D remains ambiguous. CDR1 and CDR2 (germline): MNHNY, SVGAGI (reference sequence). The V gene lost 5 bases and the J gene lost 1 base, with 12 bases spanning the gap. The CDR3 is made up of 15 amino acids.

V and J are TRBV19 and TRBJ2-1, with D perhaps matching TRBD2 (6 bases). This CDR3 contains 16 residues. The germline CDR1 and CDR2 sequences are LNHDA and SQIVND (reference sequence). Trimming removed 1 base at V and 0 bases at J, with 10 bases between. The CDR3 DNA is TGTGCCAGTAGTATAGTTGGAGGGAGCTCCTACAATGAGCAGTTCTTC. Its protein is CASSIVGGSSYNEQFF.

This sequence joins TRBV7-2 and TRBJ2-2; a weak D match, TRBD2 (5 bases). Germline V gene data show CDR1 as SGHTA and CDR2 as FQGNSA. This CDR3 spans 15 amino acids. V was trimmed by 2 bases and J by 2 bases, leaving 9 bases between them. Here the CDR3 DNA reads TGTGCCAGCAGCTTACTAGCAGTTAACACCGGGGAGCTGTTTTTT. Translating gives CASSLLAVNTGELFF.